Detailed here is one T cell receptor beta chain. This clonotype was counted a few times. Its antigen is currently not known. One base away there is no much larger clone; base qualities are not given. The sample originates from a study of CD8 T cells in ankylosing spondylitis (dated by TCRdb to about 2017). The study in broad terms: The study profiled T cell receptor beta repertoires in healthy donors and ankylosing spondylitis patients to find disease-linked TCR variants. The whole study cohort included 108 healthy donors and 20 to 25 ankylosing spondylitis patients. Samples of peripheral blood were taken, and for ankylosing spondylitis patients, synovial fluid was collected as well.

The CDR3 holds 15 amino acids from the cysteine to the phenylalanine. Just the 45-base CDR3 DNA is kept, in frame starting at base 1. V was cut back by 2 bases and J by 5 bases, leaving a gap of 10 bases between them. From a lookup of the germline V gene, CDR1 and CDR2 are MNHNS and SASEGT. Instrument used: Illumina HiSeq 2500. TCR beta libraries were prepared by quantitative 5'-RACE with molecular barcodes. As for the original processing: Disease-linked TCR variants were identified with a new computational method built on a probabilistic model of VDJ rearrangement. Using fastp trimming at Q25 and MiXCR clonotype assembly, TCRdb reanalyzed the public sequencing data and kept in-frame beta chains. Rows matching on CDR3 protein sequence are summarized as one entry with the most common DNA and genes. The V and J calls were not made by the authors but by TCRdb's processing. The sample yields 130,000 or so distinct CDR3 sequences; about an eighth were counted once. The top ten hold 3.5% to 5% of the sample.

Paper-wide results and their limitations: Blood from ankylosing spondylitis patients appeared to be characterized by a TCR beta motif made up of 8 or 9 highly homologous amino acid variants. The disease-linked clones were reported as significantly enriched in matched synovial fluid samples from ankylosing spondylitis patients. A CD8+ phenotype was shown by the disease-linked clones, which were found at relatively low frequencies in peripheral blood. Some motif variants had previously been reported in the synovial fluid and blood of reactive arthritis patients, which suggests shared mechanisms of disease initiation.

Sequencing was performed on blood, either unsorted or a sorted T cell fraction (not recorded which). The receptor's source is a female donor with ankylosing spondylitis or in good health (not recorded which). In this chain, TRBV6-1 is recombined with TRBJ1-6; the D gene is possibly TRBD1, with 5 bases matching. The CDR3 reads as follows: CASSELDTHNSPLHF. The DNA is TGTGCCAGCAGTGAACTGGACACTCATAATTCACCCCTCCACTTT.